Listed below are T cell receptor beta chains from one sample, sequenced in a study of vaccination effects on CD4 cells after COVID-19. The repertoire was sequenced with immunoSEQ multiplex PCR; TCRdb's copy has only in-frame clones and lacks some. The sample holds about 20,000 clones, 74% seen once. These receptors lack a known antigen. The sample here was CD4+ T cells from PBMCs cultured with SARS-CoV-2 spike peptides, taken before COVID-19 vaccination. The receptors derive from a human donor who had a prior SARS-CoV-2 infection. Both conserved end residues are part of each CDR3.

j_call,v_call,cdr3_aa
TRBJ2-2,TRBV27,CASSLTPPAGAGNTGELFF
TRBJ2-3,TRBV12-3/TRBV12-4,CASSFYGDTQYF
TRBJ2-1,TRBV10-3,CAISEAWGQGAQNEQFF
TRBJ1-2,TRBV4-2,CASSPSEGGYGYTF
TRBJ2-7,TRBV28,CASSNAATPRQYF
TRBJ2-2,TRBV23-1,CASRKLELFF
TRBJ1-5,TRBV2,CASMQQGLNQPQHF
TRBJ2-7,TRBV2,CASSESGGDYDEQYF
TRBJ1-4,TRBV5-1,CASSPTGTTNEKLFF
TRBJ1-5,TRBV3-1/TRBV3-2,CASSPGKKQKGDCNQPQHF
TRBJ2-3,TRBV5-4,CASSLSGVSGRVEYF
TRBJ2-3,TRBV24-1,CATSGWPADTQYF
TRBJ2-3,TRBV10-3,CAISSGTNTDTQYF
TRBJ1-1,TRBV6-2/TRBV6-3,CASSAYTGATEAFF
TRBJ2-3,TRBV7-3,CASSHLAGGREDTQYF
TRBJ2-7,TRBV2,CASGGQGPYF
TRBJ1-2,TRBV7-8,CASSLGGRRGHRGYTF
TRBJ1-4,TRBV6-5,CASSTVPLVEKLFF
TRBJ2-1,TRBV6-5,CASSPTGENEQFF
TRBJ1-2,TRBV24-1,CATSEGRGYGYTF
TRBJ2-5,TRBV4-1,CASSQEETQYF
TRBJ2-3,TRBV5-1,CASRPGQGVTDTQYF